The 8 T cell receptor beta chains below all came from one sample that was sequenced in a study of T cells in Graves' hyperthyroidism and ophthalmopathy. The source material, RNA transcripts, was used to amplify TCR beta CDR3 regions. A set of HTBI primers served as the primers for a first-round RT-PCR of the TCR CDR3. TCRdb itself ran the multiplex PCR reads through MiXCR, one entry per CDR3 protein. The table shows roughly 500,000 distinct CDR3 sequences, with 46% occurring only once. Sequences were obtained from peripheral blood or thyroid tissue (not recorded which). Source of these receptors: an adult woman with Graves' disease, either hyperthyroidism or ophthalmopathy (not recorded which).

In its sample, this clonotype was seen a few times. V usage is TRBV7-9 and J usage is TRBJ2-2, with 8 nucleotides matching TRBD1. Germline V gives CDR1 SEHNR, CDR2 FQNEAQ (reference sequence). The CDR3 runs to 14 residues. Losses at the gene ends were 6 bases for V and 4 bases for J; bases not matched to a gene: 4. For the CDR3, the DNA is TGTGCCAGCAGTCGTACAGGGGGCACCGGGGAGCTGTTTTTT. It codes for CASSRTGGTGELFF.

This clonotype came up many times. The chain links TRBV3-1 to TRBJ1-4; D is unclear. The germline V gene encodes CDR1 LGHDT and CDR2 YNNKEL (reference sequence). This CDR3 is 15 amino acids long. With 4 bases removed from V and 8 bases from J, the gap between germline ends came to 17 bases. CDR3 DNA sequence: TGTGCCAGCAGCCCTTATGGGATCCCGGAGGAAAAACTGTTTTTT. This encodes CASSPYGIPEEKLFF.

The chain is built from TRBV29-1 and TRBJ2-6, with TRBD2 matching 7 bases. The germline CDR1 and CDR2 sequences are SQVTM and ANQGSEA. The CDR3 has 15 amino acids. Germline trimming cut 4 bases from V and 2 bases from J; bases unmatched to any gene: 5. CDR3: CSVVTLAAGANVLTF. The DNA of the CDR3 is TGCAGCGTTGTCACGCTAGCGGCTGGGGCCAACGTCCTGACTTTC.

This clonotype was seen at least ten times. V and J are TRBV6-1 and TRBJ1-5, with D perhaps TRBD1 (5 bases). Trimming left V 2 bases short and J 6 bases short, with 14 bases between. Germline-derived CDR1 and CDR2 are MNHNS and SASEGT. The CDR3 covers 15 residues. DNA for the CDR3: TGTGCCAGCAGTGAAATGATGACCACAGGTCAGCCCCAGCATTTT. Amino acids: CASSEMMTTGQPQHF.

The rearrangement uses TRBV20-1 and TRBJ1-2; D not resolved. The length of the CDR3 is 13 residues. Deletions cut 1 base from V and 4 bases from J, with 10 bases between. Germline values: CDR1 DFQATT, CDR2 SNEGSKA (reference sequence). CDR3 loop: CSARVDPTYGYTF. In nucleotides, the CDR3 is TGCAGTGCTAGAGTGGATCCTACCTATGGCTACACCTTC.

The J gene is TRBJ2-2, the V gene TRBV29-1; D is possibly TRBD2 (7 bases). Germline V gene sequence: CDR1 SQVTM, CDR2 ANQGSEA. CDR3 length equals 15 residues. Trimming left V 3 bases short and J 1 base short, with 12 bases between. The CDR3 is CSVEGGTLNTGELFF. The DNA of the CDR3 is TGCAGCGTTGAGGGGGGGACATTGAACACCGGGGAGCTGTTTTTT.

The CDR3 DNA reads TGCGCCAGCAGCCACGGAGCGTGGGAGCAGCATTTT. It encodes CASSHGAWEQHF. The rearrangement uses TRBV5-1 and TRBJ1-5; unclear D gene. Germline CDR1 SGHRS, CDR2 YFSETQ. This CDR3 spans 12 amino acids. V lost 4 bases, J lost 13 bases, and 15 bases lay in between.

The rearrangement links TRBV7-9 to TRBJ2-7, with 13 bases lining up with TRBD2. V lost 6 bases, J lost 4 bases, and 12 bases stayed unmatched. The CDR3 is 17 amino acids. Per the germline V gene, CDR1 is SEHNR and CDR2 is FQNEAQ (reference sequence). The CDR3 nucleotides read TGTGCCAGCAGTACCACGGATAAGGGACTAGCGGGATACGAGCAGTACTTC. Protein product: CASSTTDKGLAGYEQYF.